The source of this T cell receptor (beta chain) is a study of blood T cell repertoires in COVID-19. About the research overall: The analysed material was cDNA or gDNA that came from T cells, B-cell-depleted T cells, or PBMCs.

The CDR3 is made up of 15 amino acids. Losses at the gene ends were 0 bases for V and 1 base for J; bases not matched to a gene: 2. Germline CDR1 and CDR2: SGHRS and YFSETQ. Assay: immunoSEQ multiplex PCR; the TCRdb copy retains only in-frame clones and omits some. The data hold 6,500 to 9,000 clones, with more than 70% observed a single time. Sequencing was done on a sample of peripheral blood. The V gene is TRBV5-1, the J gene TRBJ2-3, with 7 bases lining up with TRBD1. This receptor was taken from a woman aged 55-75 years with active COVID-19. The DNA for the CDR3 is TGCGCCAGCAGCTTGGAAGGGGGCCGCACAGATACGCAGTATTTT. Translation gives CASSLEGGRTDTQYF.